Following are 2 T cell receptor beta chains from one sample sequenced in a study of blood T cell repertoires in COVID-19. Method: immunoSEQ multiplex PCR; TCRdb's copy keeps in-frame clones and lacks some. Found here are approximately 77,000 clones, about 80% of them singletons; the top ten hold around 4.7%. The source material was peripheral blood. Every receptor here comes from a woman between 65 and 79 years old with acute or convalescent COVID-19.

This clone was counted once. The chain combines TRBV6-5 with TRBJ1-4; a possible D gene is TRBD1 (6 bases). CDR1 and CDR2 (germline): MNHEY, SVGAGI. V lost 2 bases and J 8 bases, leaving 12 bases between the germline ends. This CDR3 region has 14 residues. The CDR3 protein is CASSYGGASEKLFF. CDR3 bases: TGTGCCAGCAGTTACGGGGGCGCTTCGGAAAAACTGTTTTTT.

This rearrangement joins TRBV3-1 (or the pseudogene TRBV3-2) to TRBJ1-5; D call uncertain. Germline V gene data show CDR1 as LGHDT and CDR2 as YNNKEL (reference sequence). V was clipped by 2 bases and J by 8 bases, with 13 bases between them. This CDR3 region has 14 residues. CDR3 in DNA: TGTGCCAGCAGCCAACGGACTGGGTTTGAGCCCCAGCATTTT. This codes for CASSQRTGFEPQHF.